This entry describes one TCR beta chain. What it recognizes is unknown. This sample stems from a study of cytomegalovirus exposure and HLA in healthy donors. Study findings and constraints: Fewer N-insertions (relative to the approximately 700-donor mean) were reportedly seen in an Asian-associated ancestry cluster in a later analysis. According to a later analysis, most TCR beta chains associated with CMV appeared HLA-restricted. Analyses of presence and absence presupposed an approximately uniform sequencing depth across donors.

The donors, nominally healthy at sampling, likely had unrecorded immune exposures. V lost 1 base to trimming and J lost 3 bases; unmatched junction nucleotides: 11. Germline CDR1 is SGHRS and CDR2 is YFSETQ. The CDR3 runs to 17 residues. Primers for the PCR totalled 60 Vbeta and 13 Jbeta. Only in-frame clones appear in the TCRdb table, and some are missing; sequencing was by immunoSEQ multiplex PCR. The top ten hold about 16% of the sample, which has under 100,000 clones, 55% to 75% seen once. This chain connects TRBV5-1 to TRBJ2-7; 9 bases line up with TRBD1. The sequence was collected from a woman between 45 and 65 years old in good health and CMV-seropositive. Sample: PBMCs. The chain's CDR3 is CASSLTRTGTGSYEQYF. The DNA of the CDR3 is TGCGCCAGCAGCTTGACCAGAACCGGGACAGGGAGCTACGAGCAGTACTTC.